The sample holds a few counts of the clone carrying this T cell receptor (beta chain). Germline CDR1 SGHTA, CDR2 FQGNSA. The CDR3 contains 16 residues. The V and J ends lost 1 base and 3 bases respectively, with 16 bases between them. This sample was included in a study of T cell repertoires in cytomegalovirus infection. Each CDR3 protein gets one entry after TCRdb re-called the reads with MiXCR. The sample includes tens of thousands of distinct CDR3 sequences, 4% of them seen just once. The sequence was obtained from a human donor in good health (CMV status not recorded). Some clones in this sample may be carry-over from other donors' samples. The specimen was PBMCs. The chain links TRBV7-2 to TRBJ2-7, with D perhaps TRBD1 or TRBD2 (5 bases each). CDR3 DNA: TGTGCCAGCAGCTTAGATCCGGGACGGGCAAACTACGAGCAGTACTTC. Translating it yields CASSLDPGRANYEQYF. The complete variable domain, with remaining parts taken from reference TRBV7-2 and TRBJ2-7, reads GAGVSQSPSNKVTEKGKDVELRCDPISGHTALYWYRQSLGQGLEFLIYFQGNSAPDKSGLPSDRFSAERTGGSVSTLTIQRTQQEDSAVYLCASSLDPGRANYEQYFGPGTRLTVT.